This passage covers 25 T cell receptor beta chains from one sample sequenced in a study of blood T cells in healthy people across ages. Alongside a J-beta primer mix, a sample-barcoded 5' primer served in a second PCR lasting 7 to 11 cycles. TCRdb recomputed calls from the 5' RACE reads with MiXCR, one row per CDR3 protein. The sample records more than 1,400,000 distinct CDR3 sequences, about 40% being singletons. Sequenced input: blood. The receptors here all came from a woman under 30 in good health.

The V call is TRBV12-3 or TRBV12-4, the J call TRBJ1-4, with D maybe TRBD1 (6 bases). V shed 7 bases and J shed 4 bases, with 13 bases lying between them. CDR3 length: 14 amino acids. CDR3 amino acids: CASNMGGLNEKLFF. CDR3 in DNA: TGTGCCAGCAACATGGGGGGCCTTAATGAAAAACTGTTTTTT.

The chain is built from TRBV28 and TRBJ2-3; no clear D gene. Looked up from germline, CDR1 is MDHEN and CDR2 is SYDVKM. This CDR3 has 14 amino acids. Trimming shortened V by 1 base and J by 3 bases, and 8 bases separated the two germline ends. The CDR3 here is CASSLSPETDTQYF. The CDR3 DNA is TGTGCCAGCAGTTTATCCCCAGAGACAGATACGCAGTATTTT. The full variable domain, with the rest looked up from reference TRBV28 and TRBJ2-3, is DVKVTQSSRYLVKRTGEKVFLECVQDMDHENMFWYRQDPGLGLRLIYFSYDVKMKEKGDIPEGYSVSREKKERFSLILESASTNQTSMYLCASSLSPETDTQYFGPGTRLTVL.

This clonotype was detected only a few times. The rearrangement uses TRBV7-9 and TRBJ2-7, with D perhaps matching TRBD1 or TRBD2 (5 bases each). The V end was cut by 1 base, the J end by 3 bases, with 16 bases between. The CDR3 consists of 16 residues. Germline CDR1 and CDR2: SEHNR and FQNEAQ (reference sequence). CDR3 sequence: CASSLGTGTGNYEQYF. The CDR3 DNA is TGTGCCAGCAGCTTAGGGACCGGGACGGGGAACTACGAGCAGTACTTC.

J is TRBJ2-4 and V is TRBV21-1; the listed D gene, TRBD2, was not tested against the DNA. Matching the DNA end better, TRBJ2-7 makes the J call doubtful. TRBV21-1 represents a pseudogene. The CDR3 is 14 amino acids. The CDR3 DNA reads as TGTGCCAGCAGCGAAGATAGTAGCGGCCACGAGCAGTACTTC. This sequence encodes CASSEDSSGHEQYF.

This clonotype was detected a few times. The rearrangement links TRBV20-1 to TRBJ2-1; D assignment may be TRBD1 or TRBD2 (5 bases each). V lost 5 bases and J lost 8, with 19 bases in between. The germline V gene has CDR1 DFQATT and CDR2 SNEGSKA (reference sequence). This CDR3 contains 14 residues. CDR3 region: CSAEGQPRGDEQFF. CDR3 sequence (DNA): TGCAGTGCTGAGGGGCAACCACGAGGGGATGAGCAGTTCTTC.

This chain links TRBV5-5 with TRBJ1-5, with D maybe TRBD1 (6 bases). The ends were cut back, 4 bases at V and 4 bases at J, with 15 bases in the middle. The CDR3 runs to 15 residues. Germline V gene data show CDR1 as SGHKS and CDR2 as YYEKEE (reference sequence). CDR3 sequence reads: CASSLQTGPNQPQHF. The CDR3 DNA is TGTGCCAGCAGCCTGCAGACAGGCCCAAATCAGCCCCAGCATTTT.

The V gene is TRBV5-1, the J gene TRBJ2-1, with 9 bases identical to TRBD2. There are 16 residues in the CDR3. The J segment lost 9 bases and the V segment lost 4 bases, leaving 14 bases of the junction unmatched. Germline assignment: CDR1 SGHRS and CDR2 YFSETQ. The CDR3 loop is CASSPRGSGGSSEQFF. In nucleotides, the CDR3 is TGCGCCAGCAGCCCGCGTGGGAGCGGGGGGTCGAGTGAGCAGTTCTTC.

The chain combines TRBV28 with TRBJ2-5; D is possibly TRBD1 (6 bases). Trimming removed 1 base at V and 2 bases at J, with 17 bases between. This CDR3 is built from 17 residues. Germline CDR1 and CDR2: MDHEN and SYDVKM. The CDR3 region is CASSLSQGGRAQETQYF. The CDR3 DNA reads TGTGCCAGCAGTTTATCGCAAGGGGGTCGAGCTCAAGAGACCCAGTACTTC.

The chain employs TRBV20-1 and TRBJ2-5, with TRBD2 matching 9 bases. Germline V CDR1 and CDR2: DFQATT, SNEGSKA (reference sequence). CDR3 length: 14 amino acids. J gave up 5 bases and V 0 bases, and 4 bases lay outside the gene matches. The CDR3 sequence is CSARDRTSVETQYF. The CDR3 DNA sequence: TGCAGTGCTAGAGACCGGACTAGCGTGGAGACCCAGTACTTC.

This clonotype was detected only a few times. The rearrangement links TRBV10-3 to TRBJ2-1; 7 nucleotides align to TRBD1. CDR1 is ENHRY and CDR2 is SYGVKD in the germline V gene. The V gene end was trimmed by 6 bases and the J gene end by 8 bases; junction bases not matched to a gene: 4. CDR3 size: 12 residues. CDR3 residues: CAIRAGQDEQFF. Here the CDR3 DNA reads TGTGCCATCAGGGCCGGACAGGATGAGCAGTTCTTC.

The chain has TRBV25-1 and TRBJ2-5; either TRBD1 or TRBD2 may supply D (6 bases each). Germline assignment: CDR1 MGHDK and CDR2 SYGVNS. The CDR3 contains 16 residues. V lost 6 bases and J 5 bases, leaving 22 bases between the germline ends. In DNA form, the CDR3 reads TGTGCCAGCAGGAGGGGGGAGGCAGGGTTTCCGGAGACCCAGTACTTC. This translates into CASRRGEAGFPETQYF. The entire variable domain, with the rest obtained from reference TRBV25-1 and TRBJ2-5, is as follows: EADIYQTPRYLVIGTGKKITLECSQTMGHDKMYWYQQDPGMELHLIHYSYGVNSTEKGDLSSESTVSRIRTEHFPLTLESARPSHTSQYLCASRRGEAGFPETQYFGPGTRLLVL.

This sequence joins TRBV12-3 or TRBV12-4 and TRBJ2-5; the D gene is possibly TRBD1 (7 bases). This CDR3 is 14 amino acids long. Trimming shortened V by 5 bases and J by 3 bases, and 13 bases separated the two germline ends. CDR3 DNA sequence: TGTGCCAGCAGTGTAGGAGGGGGCGAAGAGACCCAGTACTTC. Its protein product is CASSVGGGEETQYF.

This clonotype turned up a few times. The V and J genes are TRBV28 and TRBJ2-5; D gene unclear. Germline lookup yields CDR1 MDHEN and CDR2 SYDVKM. The germline V and J ends were trimmed by 6 bases and 1 base, with 18 bases remaining between them. There are 16 residues in the CDR3. The CDR3 bases are TGTGCCAGCAGCGACTTAGGGCAGGTTTTCCAAGAGACCCAGTACTTC. Translating it yields CASSDLGQVFQETQYF.

This clonotype was recorded only once. The chain carries TRBV5-1 and TRBJ2-7, with TRBD2 matching over 10 bases. The CDR3 covers 15 residues. Trimming took 0 bases from V and 7 from J; bases not matched to a gene: 7. Germline V gene data show CDR1 as SGHRS and CDR2 as YFSETQ. For the CDR3, the DNA is TGCGCCAGCAGCTTGGTTACAGCGGGAGGGCGGGAGCAGTACTTC. Its translation is CASSLVTAGGREQYF. The full variable domain, with the rest looked up from reference TRBV5-1 and TRBJ2-7, is KAGVTQTPRYLIKTRGQQVTLSCSPISGHRSVSWYQQTPGQGLQFLFEYFSETQRNKGNFPGRFSGRQFSNSRSEMNVSTLELGDSALYLCASSLVTAGGREQYFGPGTRLTVT.

J is TRBJ2-3 and V is TRBV7-2; TRBD2 matches 9 bases. The ends lost 5 bases at V and 9 bases at J; junction bases unmatched: 6. The CDR3 loop spans 13 amino acids. Germline lookup yields CDR1 SGHTA and CDR2 FQGNSA. The chain's CDR3 is CASSPTLAGTQYF. The CDR3 DNA reads TGTGCCAGCAGCCCGACCCTAGCGGGGACGCAGTATTTT.

This chain connects TRBV9 to TRBJ2-7, with unresolved D. The V gene lost 0 bases and the J gene lost 3 bases, with 13 bases spanning the gap. CDR3 length equals 15 residues. Germline V gene lookup returns CDR1 SGDLS and CDR2 YYNGEE. The CDR3 here is CASSVALGIGYEQYF. The CDR3 DNA sequence: TGTGCCAGCAGCGTAGCCCTAGGAATCGGCTACGAGCAGTACTTC.

The genes are TRBV7-2 and TRBJ1-2, with D perhaps matching TRBD1 (6 bases). The germline V gene encodes CDR1 SGHTA and CDR2 FQGNSA. This CDR3 contains 16 residues. Trimming took 1 base from V and 0 from J, leaving 12 bases between them. Here the CDR3 reads CASSLVKDRSNYGYTF. The CDR3 coding sequence is TGTGCCAGCAGCTTAGTCAAGGACAGATCTAACTATGGCTACACCTTC. The whole variable domain, remainder taken from reference TRBV7-2 and TRBJ1-2, is GAGVSQSPSNKVTEKGKDVELRCDPISGHTALYWYRQSLGQGLEFLIYFQGNSAPDKSGLPSDRFSAERTGGSVSTLTIQRTQQEDSAVYLCASSLVKDRSNYGYTFGSGTRLTVV.

This clonotype was found a few times. The V and J genes are TRBV7-9 and TRBJ2-3, with TRBD2 as a possible D gene (7 bases). Trimming removed 5 bases at V and 1 base at J, with 13 bases between. CDR3 length: 15 amino acids. CDR1 is SEHNR and CDR2 is FQNEAQ in the germline V gene (reference sequence). CDR3 in amino acids: CASSGGATRTDTQYF. In nucleotides, the CDR3 is TGTGCCAGCAGCGGGGGGGCTACCCGCACAGATACGCAGTATTTT.

The V gene is TRBV12-5, the J gene TRBJ2-7; D possibly corresponds to TRBD2 (5 bases). The CDR3 is 19 amino acids. CDR1 is LGHNT, CDR2 FRNRAP, per germline. The V end lost 1 base, the J end lost 2 bases, and 24 bases lay between the germline ends. The CDR3 bases are TGTGCTAGTGGTTTGGAGAGCGTAGCGACGAACTCTCGGACCTACGAGCAGTACTTC. Amino acids: CASGLESVATNSRTYEQYF.

V gene TRBV15 combines with J gene TRBJ2-3, with D possibly matching TRBD2 (5 bases). Trimming left V 0 bases short and J 11 bases short, with 12 bases between. The CDR3 covers 13 residues. Germline-derived CDR1 and CDR2 are LNHNV and YYDKDF (reference sequence). CDR3 sequence (DNA): TGTGCCACCAGCAGAGATGTCGGGAATGAGCAGTATTTT. Residues: CATSRDVGNEQYF.

This clonotype appeared a few times. The chain employs TRBV6-2 or TRBV6-3 and TRBJ2-3, with a possible D match to TRBD2 (6 bases). This CDR3 is built from 12 residues. Trimming stripped 6 bases from V and 5 bases from J, with 9 bases between. The V gene's germline CDR1 is MNHEY and CDR2 SVGEGT. CDR3: CASRGGVDTQYF. CDR3 DNA: TGTGCCAGCAGAGGAGGGGTAGATACGCAGTATTTT.

V gene TRBV10-3 combines with J gene TRBJ2-1, with 7 bases aligning to TRBD2. CDR1 ENHRY and CDR2 SYGVKD come from the germline V gene. Unmatched junction bases numbered 7, after V lost 9 bases and J lost 5 bases. This CDR3 spans 13 amino acids. CDR3 amino acids: CAISGTTHNEQFF. CDR3 coding DNA: TGTGCCATTTCCGGGACTACTCACAATGAGCAGTTCTTC.

The chain uses TRBV10-3 and TRBJ2-3; weak D call: TRBD2 (6 bases). Germline V gene data show CDR1 as ENHRY and CDR2 as SYGVKD. Trimming shortened V by 6 bases and J by 4 bases, and 17 bases separated the two germline ends. The CDR3 extends over 15 amino acids. This CDR3 reads CAIREGLAGPDTQYF. The CDR3 nucleotides are TGTGCCATCAGAGAGGGACTGGCGGGACCAGATACGCAGTATTTT.

The chain carries TRBV10-3 and TRBJ1-4; 10 nucleotides match TRBD1. Germline V gene data show CDR1 as ENHRY and CDR2 as SYGVKD. CDR3 length: 15 residues. The junction had 3 bases not matched to a gene; V was cut back by 0 bases and J by 8 bases. Here the CDR3 reads CAISESTGGKEKLFF. The CDR3 DNA is TGTGCCATCAGTGAGTCGACAGGGGGCAAAGAAAAACTGTTTTTT.

The rearrangement joins TRBV18 to TRBJ1-1; D call uncertain. V dropped 0 bases and J dropped 0 bases, with 17 bases sitting between them. CDR3 size: 18 residues. Per the germline V gene, CDR1 is KGHSH and CDR2 is LQKENI. CDR3: CASSPPLHTDPLNTEAFF. CDR3 in DNA: TGTGCCAGCTCACCACCCCTACATACGGACCCGTTGAACACTGAAGCTTTCTTT.